These 13 T cell receptor beta chains were all obtained from the same sample, sequenced in a study of human T cells and chemical hapten exposure. TCRdb reprocessed the 5' RACE reads via MiXCR and lists one record per CDR3 protein. There are 81,000 or so distinct CDR3 sequences in the sample; roughly 8.4% occur only once, and around 2.3% lies in the top ten. Total RNA was isolated from whole blood that had not been fractionated. These TCRs come from a male donor in good health.

This clonotype was picked up a small number of times. The chain employs TRBV5-1 and TRBJ1-2, with TRBD1 identical over 7 bases. The CDR3 is made up of 14 amino acids. Trimming cost V 4 bases and J 6 bases; bases outside gene matches: 9. Germline values: CDR1 SGHRS, CDR2 YFSETQ. DNA for the CDR3: TGCGCCAGCAGCGCGCGGGAGGGGGCAGATGGCTACACCTTC. This sequence encodes CASSAREGADGYTF.

This clonotype was counted many times. The chain joins TRBV5-1 to TRBJ1-1; 10 nucleotides align to TRBD1. The trim removed 5 bases at V and 5 bases at J, leaving 3 bases unmatched. In germline, CDR1 is SGHRS, CDR2 YFSETQ. The CDR3 sequence is 13 residues long. The CDR3 region has the DNA TGCGCCAGCAGGACAGGGGGCGATACTGAAGCTTTCTTT. This codes for CASRTGGDTEAFF.

The chain has TRBV19 and TRBJ2-7; 11 bases are a match to TRBD1. Germline-derived CDR1 and CDR2 are LNHDA and SQIVND (reference sequence). This CDR3 spans 15 amino acids. After removal of 9 bases from V and 6 bases from J, the junction contained 13 bases not matched to a gene. This CDR3 is CASHAGGTGGIEQYF. The CDR3 bases are TGTGCCAGCCATGCCGGTGGGACAGGGGGAATCGAGCAGTACTTC.

A note on this clonotype: The CDR3 ends on some other residue instead of the conserved phenylalanine or tryptophan, so this is likely a read error. The chain links TRBV24-1 to TRBJ1-2, with D hard to call. V was clipped by 3 bases and J by 0 bases, with 7 bases between them. CDR1 KGHDR and CDR2 SFDVKD come from the germline V gene. This CDR3 is 14 amino acids long. CDR3 DNA: TGTGCCACCAGTGATACAACGACTAACTATGGCTACACCTAC. Amino acids: CATSDTTTNYGYTY.

Points on this clonotype: Being one base from a much bigger clone, this may be a read error. This rearrangement joins TRBV20-1 to TRBJ2-7; D remains ambiguous. Trimming left V 5 bases short and J 1 base short, with 9 bases between. Germline V gene lookup returns CDR1 DFQATT and CDR2 SNEGSKA (reference sequence). The CDR3 is made up of 12 amino acids. CDR3 loop: CSARTRSYEQYF. The CDR3 DNA follows: TGCAGTGCTCGGACGCGTTCCTACGAGCAGTACTTC.

This chain links TRBV7-9 with TRBJ2-2, with D perhaps given as TRBD1 or TRBD2 (5 bases each). With 1 base removed from V and 5 bases from J, the gap between germline ends came to 11 bases. CDR3 length: 15 amino acids. Germline assignment: CDR1 SEHNR and CDR2 FQNEAQ (reference sequence). The CDR3 loop reads CASSLGGVSTGELFF. The CDR3 region has the DNA TGTGCCAGCAGCTTAGGAGGGGTTTCGACCGGGGAGCTGTTTTTT.

This clonotype has a handful of counts. The CDR3 loop reads CASSPQAQGNEQFF. The DNA of the CDR3 is TGTGCCAGCTCACCACAGGCTCAGGGCAATGAGCAGTTCTTC. The chain has TRBV18 and TRBJ2-1; TRBD1 might be the D (5 bases). The germline V gene has CDR1 KGHSH and CDR2 LQKENI. The CDR3 covers 14 residues. Trimming removed 1 base from V and 6 bases from J, with 10 bases in between. Full variable domain (missing parts from reference TRBV18 and TRBJ2-1): NAGVMQNPRHLVRRRGQEARLRCSPMKGHSHVYWYRQLPEEGLKFMVYLQKENIIDESGMPKERFSAEFPKEGPSILRIQQVVRGDSAAYFCASSPQAQGNEQFFGPGTRLTVL.

This clonotype was recorded a few times. This rearrangement joins TRBV7-9 to TRBJ2-7; 7 nucleotides match TRBD2. Germline V gene data show CDR1 as SEHNR and CDR2 as FQNEAQ (reference sequence). The V segment lost 4 bases and the J segment 2 bases; nucleotides outside the gene matches: 8. The length of the CDR3 is 15 residues. The CDR3 sequence is CASSSSGDVTYEQYF. DNA of the CDR3: TGTGCCAGCAGCTCCAGCGGGGACGTCACCTACGAGCAGTACTTC.

This clonotype has at least ten counts. The chain is built from TRBV27 and TRBJ1-5; no definite D call. This CDR3 has 12 residues. V lost 4 bases to trimming and J lost 6 bases, with 7 bases between them. Germline V gives CDR1 MNHEY, CDR2 SMNVEV (reference sequence). The CDR3 is CASSSPGQPQHF. The CDR3 bases are TGTGCCAGCAGTTCCCCGGGTCAGCCCCAGCATTTT.

This clonotype has ten or more counts. The chain is built from TRBV20-1 and TRBJ2-3, with D possibly being TRBD1 (6 bases). Germline lookup yields CDR1 DFQATT and CDR2 SNEGSKA (reference sequence). This CDR3 has 15 residues. V was trimmed by 2 bases and J by 2 bases, leaving 14 bases between them. The CDR3 DNA reads as TGCAGTGCTAGACGCGGAGGACAGCTCACAGATACGCAGTATTTT. This encodes CSARRGGQLTDTQYF.

This clonotype appeared a single time. The chain is built from TRBV21-1 and TRBJ1-5. TRBV21-1 is recorded as a pseudogene. The CDR3 is 16 residues long. The CDR3 DNA reads as TGTGCCAGCAGCAAAAGACGTACAAGGGGCAATCAGCCCCAGCATTTT. As protein: CASSKRRTRGNQPQHF.

This clonotype showed up many times. The chain is built from TRBV6-1 and TRBJ2-7; D not certain. V was pared by 2 bases and J by 0 bases, with 8 bases between. The CDR3 is 14 amino acids. Germline lookup yields CDR1 MNHNS and CDR2 SASEGT. The CDR3 here is CASSERRSSYEQYF. For the CDR3, the DNA is TGTGCCAGCAGTGAACGGCGGAGCTCCTACGAGCAGTACTTC.

The chain carries TRBV10-3 and TRBJ2-1; 9 bases align to TRBD2. CDR1 and CDR2 from the germline V gene are ENHRY and SYGVKD. With 7 bases clipped from V and 4 bases from J, the junction kept 8 bases outside the gene matches. CDR3 size: 15 residues. The CDR3 reads CAIMASGEVYNEQFF. As DNA, the CDR3 is TGTGCCATCATGGCTAGCGGGGAGGTTTACAATGAGCAGTTCTTC.